Listed below are T cell receptor beta chains from one sample, sequenced in a study of blood T cell repertoires in COVID-19. TCRdb's table, derived via immunoSEQ multiplex PCR, lists solely in-frame clones and lacks some. The sample yields about 200,000 clones, about 90% seen once. Material: PBMCs or T cells enriched from blood (not recorded which). All receptors come from a woman under 30 who had recovered from COVID-19. The CDR3 runs from the conserved cysteine through the conserved F or W. The order of the fields is J gene, clone size, V gene, D gene, CDR3 protein, CDR3 DNA. The D gene is left open where the match is weak. Not every row has a clone size; where given, it reads once, few, many or a size class.

j_call: TRBJ1-6; clone_size: -; v_call: TRBV25-1; d_call: -; cdr3_aa: CASSEGGRTVPYNSPLHF; cdr3_nt: TGTGCCAGCAGTGAAGGCGGGCGAACAGTACCCTATAATTCACCCCTCCACTTT
j_call: TRBJ1-1; clone_size: -; v_call: TRBV2; d_call: TRBD1; cdr3_aa: CAFGQGYTEAFF; cdr3_nt: TGTGCCTTCGGACAGGGGTACACTGAAGCTTTCTTT
j_call: TRBJ2-1; clone_size: -; v_call: TRBV18; d_call: TRBD2; cdr3_aa: CASSPPTSSSYNEQFF; cdr3_nt: TGTGCCAGCTCACCCCCGACTAGCTCCTCCTACAATGAGCAGTTCTTC
j_call: TRBJ1-3; clone_size: -; v_call: TRBV5-5; d_call: TRBD1; cdr3_aa: CASSAPTGRNTIYF; cdr3_nt: TGTGCCAGCAGCGCTCCGACAGGGAGAAACACCATATATTTT
j_call: TRBJ1-2; clone_size: -; v_call: TRBV28; d_call: -; cdr3_aa: CASSFFHLRDTANYGYTF; cdr3_nt: TGTGCCAGCAGTTTCTTCCACTTGAGGGACACCGCTAACTATGGCTACACCTTC
j_call: TRBJ2-7; clone_size: -; v_call: TRBV28; d_call: TRBD1; cdr3_aa: CASSSGQGYEQYF; cdr3_nt: TGTGCCAGCAGTTCGGGACAGGGCTACGAGCAGTACTTC
j_call: TRBJ1-1; clone_size: once; v_call: TRBV9; d_call: TRBD1; cdr3_aa: CASSVEPGGDTEAFF; cdr3_nt: TGTGCCAGCAGCGTAGAGCCAGGGGGAGACACTGAAGCTTTCTTT
j_call: TRBJ1-2; clone_size: -; v_call: TRBV5-1; d_call: TRBD1; cdr3_aa: CASSWTGLDNGYTF; cdr3_nt: TGCGCCAGCAGCTGGACAGGGCTTGACAATGGCTACACCTTC
j_call: TRBJ2-6; clone_size: -; v_call: TRBV30; d_call: TRBD1; cdr3_aa: CAWRRDRALSGANVLTF; cdr3_nt: TGTGCCTGGAGAAGGGACAGGGCCCTCTCTGGGGCCAACGTCCTGACTTTC
j_call: TRBJ2-1; clone_size: -; v_call: TRBV5-6; d_call: -; cdr3_aa: CASSLSGNSGYNEQFF; cdr3_nt: TGTGCCAGCAGCTTGTCCGGAAACTCGGGGTACAATGAGCAGTTCTTC
j_call: TRBJ1-2; clone_size: -; v_call: TRBV15; d_call: -; cdr3_aa: CATSMTQGFGYTF; cdr3_nt: TGTGCCACCTCGATGACACAGGGCTTCGGCTACACCTTC
j_call: TRBJ1-6; clone_size: -; v_call: TRBV11-2; d_call: TRBD1; cdr3_aa: CASSARTGFGSPLHF; cdr3_nt: TGTGCCAGCAGCGCCCGGACAGGGTTCGGTTCACCCCTCCACTTT
j_call: TRBJ1-1; clone_size: -; v_call: TRBV21-1; d_call: -; cdr3_aa: CASSKAKEDRNTEAFF; cdr3_nt: TGTGCCAGCAGCAAAGCGAAGGAGGACAGGAACACTGAAGCTTTCTTT
j_call: TRBJ2-7; clone_size: -; v_call: TRBV10-3; d_call: TRBD1; cdr3_aa: CAISQPAGQGWYEQYF; cdr3_nt: TGTGCCATCTCCCAACCCGCGGGACAGGGTTGGTACGAGCAGTACTTC